This TCR beta chain was sequenced in a study of control samples from healthy donors and cancer patients. Germline V gene sequence: CDR1 SGHVS, CDR2 FQNEAQ. V shed 5 bases and J 10 bases; nucleotides not matched to a gene: 2. This CDR3 comprises 12 residues. Profiled with immunoSEQ multiplex PCR; TCRdb holds only in-frame clones, not every one. Of 100,000 to 150,000 clones in the sample, about nine tenths were seen once. Sequencing used blood. The chain has TRBV7-8 and TRBJ2-1; TRBD1 agrees at 10 bases. The source is a man aged 35-49 years in good health. CDR3 amino acids: CASSRDRGEQFF. As DNA, the CDR3 is TGTGCCAGCAGCCGGGACAGGGGAGAGCAGTTCTTC.